These 19 T cell receptor beta chains originate from one sample sequenced in a study of radiation and T cells in renal cell carcinoma. Time point indicated: blood 4 weeks post-SBRT, at nephrectomy. The treatment was: 15 Gy SBRT to primary tumor, nephrectomy 4 weeks later. Some clones are missing from TCRdb's copy, which holds only in-frame ones; the method was immunoSEQ multiplex PCR. This table holds around 77,000 clones, 75% to 90% found once. The sample in question was blood, obtained from a patient whose treatment included radiotherapy and nephrectomy. Receptor source: a woman in her sixties with renal cell carcinoma.

This clone has a handful of counts. The chain recombines TRBV9 with TRBJ1-3; 9 bases line up with TRBD1. Germline V gene lookup returns CDR1 SGDLS and CDR2 YYNGEE. V dropped 2 bases and J dropped 4; count of bases not matched to a gene: 4. CDR3 length: 15 residues. In DNA, the CDR3 is TGTGCCAGCAGCGTGGGGGGACAGGGAGGAAACACCATATATTTT. It encodes CASSVGGQGGNTIYF.

The V gene is TRBV6-1, the J gene TRBJ2-5; perhaps TRBD1 as D (6 bases). The germline CDR1 and CDR2 sequences are MNHNS and SASEGT. CDR3 length equals 13 residues. V was pared by 6 bases and J by 5 bases, with 13 bases between. The CDR3 nucleotides are TGTGCCAGCAGAGCCGGGACAAGGGAGACCCAGTACTTC. Translating it yields CASRAGTRETQYF.

The chain recombines TRBV6-6 with TRBJ1-3; no reliable D call. Germline lookup yields CDR1 MNHNY and CDR2 SVGAGI (reference sequence). V lost 4 bases, J lost 0 bases, and 10 bases lay in between. The CDR3 loop spans 15 amino acids. The CDR3 loop is CASSSAGYSGNTIYF. CDR3 DNA: TGTGCCAGCAGTTCAGCAGGTTACTCTGGAAACACCATATATTTT.

The chain carries TRBV10-2 and TRBJ2-2; TRBD1 matches at 11 bases. The V segment lost 8 bases and the J segment 7 bases; nucleotides outside the gene matches: 0. CDR1 and CDR2 (germline): WSHSY, SAAADI. This CDR3 has 12 residues. Here the CDR3 reads CASGTGGGELFF. The CDR3 bases are TGCGCCAGCGGGACAGGGGGCGGGGAGCTGTTTTTT.

The chain recombines TRBV11-2 with TRBJ1-5; 9 bases map to TRBD1. V dropped 6 bases and J dropped 6; count of bases not matched to a gene: 12. Germline values: CDR1 SGHAT, CDR2 FQNNGV. The CDR3 runs 16 residues. This CDR3 reads CASSTGFGTGSQPQHF. DNA for the CDR3: TGTGCCAGCAGTACCGGTTTTGGGACAGGGAGTCAGCCCCAGCATTTT.

The CDR3 coding sequence is TGTGCCAGCAGTCCCTCGCCGGGAGAGACCCAGTACTTC. Translated: CASSPSPGETQYF. The chain combines TRBV27 with TRBJ2-5; the D is unclear. The CDR3 has 13 residues. Trimming shortened V by 5 bases and J by 4 bases, and 11 bases separated the two germline ends. Germline V gene sequence: CDR1 MNHEY, CDR2 SMNVEV (reference sequence).

The rearrangement joins TRBV6-1 to TRBJ2-2, with D perhaps matching TRBD1 (5 bases). The germline gives CDR1 MNHNS, CDR2 SASEGT. Trimming removed 2 bases at V and 4 bases at J, with 11 bases between. The CDR3 sequence is 15 residues long. The CDR3 is CASSEQGVGTGELFF. Written as DNA, the CDR3 is TGTGCCAGCAGTGAACAGGGTGTGGGCACCGGGGAGCTGTTTTTT.

V and J are TRBV19 and TRBJ1-1, with D unclear. This CDR3 spans 16 amino acids. Germline V gene lookup returns CDR1 LNHDA and CDR2 SQIVND (reference sequence). Trimming cost V 7 bases and J 1 base, with 19 bases left between them. The CDR3 sequence: CASTLDKGWPNTEAFF. In DNA, the CDR3 is TGTGCCAGTACCTTAGATAAAGGGTGGCCGAACACTGAAGCTTTCTTT.

V is TRBV9 and J is TRBJ2-3; D assignment may be TRBD1 or TRBD2 (5 bases each). Trimming left V 0 bases short and J 5 bases short, with 13 bases between. This CDR3 region has 15 residues. Germline V gene lookup returns CDR1 SGDLS and CDR2 YYNGEE. The CDR3 is CASSVASRGQDTQYF. CDR3 DNA: TGTGCCAGCAGCGTAGCTAGTCGGGGCCAAGATACGCAGTATTTT.

The V gene is TRBV15, the J gene TRBJ2-1; 7 bases agree with TRBD1. CDR3 length: 15 residues. The V gene's germline CDR1 is LNHNV and CDR2 YYDKDF (reference sequence). J lost 5 bases, V lost 2 bases, and 6 bases had no gene match. Here the CDR3 DNA reads TGTGCCACCAGCAGAAGACAGGGATTCAACAATGAGCAGTTCTTC. It yields the protein CATSRRQGFNNEQFF.

The J gene is TRBJ1-3, the V gene TRBV5-4, with 9 bases lining up with TRBD1. Germline loops: CDR1 SGHNT, CDR2 YYREEE (reference sequence). The V and J ends lost 4 bases and 5 bases, in that order; junction bases with no gene match: 4. The CDR3 has 14 amino acids. CDR3 residues: CASSPGQGRNTIYF. In DNA form, the CDR3 reads TGTGCCAGCAGCCCAGGACAGGGGAGAAACACCATATATTTT.

The V and J genes are TRBV9 and TRBJ2-2, with a weak D call TRBD1 (6 bases). The CDR3 has 15 amino acids. In germline, CDR1 is SGDLS, CDR2 YYNGEE. V was trimmed by 0 bases and J by 6 bases, leaving 12 bases between them. CDR3 sequence: CASSVDRADAGELFF. The CDR3 bases are TGTGCCAGCAGCGTAGACAGGGCGGATGCCGGGGAGCTGTTTTTT.

This clone was seen more than once but under ten times. The genes are TRBV28 and TRBJ1-1; TRBD1 is a possible D gene (5 bases). The germline CDR1 and CDR2 sequences are MDHEN and SYDVKM. With 6 bases removed from V and 8 bases from J, the gap between germline ends came to 10 bases. CDR3 size: 11 residues. The CDR3 sequence is CASSQRTEAFF. CDR3 DNA sequence: TGTGCCAGCAGCCAGAGGACAGAAGCTTTCTTT.

There are a few counts of this clone. This chain connects TRBV28 to TRBJ2-7; 7 bases agree with TRBD1. The germline gives CDR1 MDHEN, CDR2 SYDVKM. CDR3 length: 14 residues. The J segment lost 1 base and the V segment lost 8 bases, leaving 8 bases of the junction unmatched. In DNA form, the CDR3 reads TGTGCCAGCCATCCAACAGGGGTATCCTACGAGCAGTACTTC. It encodes CASHPTGVSYEQYF.

The chain uses TRBV5-4 and TRBJ2-5; D perhaps matches TRBD2 (5 bases). Germline values: CDR1 SGHNT, CDR2 YYREEE (reference sequence). Trimming cost V 5 bases and J 5 bases, with 16 bases left between them. The CDR3 sequence is 14 residues long. The CDR3 bases are TGTGCCAGCAGATTCTTGAACCGAGGGGAGACCCAGTACTTC. This gives the protein CASRFLNRGETQYF.

This clone was seen a handful of times. V usage is TRBV5-6 and J usage is TRBJ1-1; D may be TRBD1 (5 bases). Germline CDR1 and CDR2: SGHDT and YYEEEE. V lost 1 base to trimming and J lost 5 bases, with 12 bases between them. The CDR3 contains 14 residues. This CDR3 is CASSLLGGGTEAFF. The CDR3 region has the DNA TGTGCCAGCAGCTTGTTAGGCGGGGGGACTGAAGCTTTCTTT.

The rearrangement joins TRBV9 to TRBJ1-2, with D possibly matching TRBD1 (6 bases). The CDR3 has 14 residues. Germline V gene data show CDR1 as SGDLS and CDR2 as YYNGEE. V lost 3 bases and J 6 bases, leaving 15 bases between the germline ends. CDR3: CASSGWQTGDGYTF. The CDR3 DNA follows: TGTGCCAGCAGCGGATGGCAGACAGGCGATGGCTACACCTTC.

This clone has only a few counts. The chain joins TRBV11-2 to TRBJ1-1; possibly TRBD1 for D (5 bases). V lost 5 bases to trimming and J lost 4 bases, with 11 bases between them. The CDR3 covers 13 residues. Germline values: CDR1 SGHAT, CDR2 FQNNGV. This CDR3 is CASSPTGPTEAFF. The CDR3 bases are TGTGCCAGCAGCCCCACAGGACCCACTGAAGCTTTCTTT.

The chain employs TRBV6-4 and TRBJ2-7; a possible D gene is TRBD2 (6 bases). The CDR3 sequence is 14 residues long. The germline V gene has CDR1 MRHNA and CDR2 SNTAGT. Trimming cost V 7 bases and J 0 bases, with 13 bases left between them. CDR3 nucleotides: TGTGCCAGCAAGGAGGGCCTCCCCTCCTACGAGCAGTACTTC. It codes for CASKEGLPSYEQYF.